Included here is one TCR beta chain sequence, with context. This entry comes from a study of blood T cell repertoires in COVID-19. Study background: Samples taken during acute and convalescent COVID-19 were collected in the United States, Italy and Spain. PBMCs, B-cell-depleted T cells, or T cells were the source of the cDNA or gDNA that made up the material.

Per the authors' pipeline: Nucleated cell counts were estimated from reference gene primer amplification. Some clones are missing from TCRdb's copy, which holds only in-frame ones; the method was immunoSEQ multiplex PCR. That table is the source of V, J and clone size, and D and trimming were worked out from the DNA. This sample has some 230,000 clones, with about 85% found just once. There are 16 residues in the CDR3. Germline CDR1 and CDR2: SGHVS and FNYEAQ. J was trimmed by 2 bases and V by 0 bases; bases with no gene match: 3. This TCR derives from a man aged 35-49 years with acute or convalescent COVID-19. The sample consisted of peripheral blood. The chain has TRBV7-6 and TRBJ2-1, with 8 bases aligning to TRBD2. CDR3 coding DNA: TGTGCCAGCAGCTTAGCGGTCGGGGGGGCCTACAATGAGCAGTTCTTC. Translated, it gives CASSLAVGGAYNEQFF.